Sequencing of this T cell receptor beta chain was carried out in a study of OX40 agonist ivuxolimab in advanced cancers. Notes on the research overall: The costimulatory receptor OX40 (CD134) was targeted by ivuxolimab, a fully human IgG2 agonistic monoclonal antibody. Intravenous ivuxolimab was administered to patients every 2 weeks at six dose levels: 0.01, 0.1, 0.3, 1.5, 3 and 10 mg/kg. Among the approximately 50 dose-escalation patients, approximately 20 had hepatocellular carcinoma, roughly 15 melanoma, 9 renal cell carcinoma and 9 head and neck cancer. The dose-escalation cohort was roughly 87% male with a mean age of around 62 years, ranging from 23 to 79. Prior anti-PD-1, anti-PD-L1 or anti-CTLA-4 therapy was permitted, and approximately 42% of dose-escalation patients had received checkpoint inhibitors. Partial responses occurred in three dose-escalation patients: two with cutaneous melanoma and one with hepatocellular carcinoma. Peripheral TCRbeta sequencing was intended to test whether TCR sequence diversity was altered and clonal T-cell expansion was caused by ivuxolimab. The paper reports the monotherapy dose-escalation portion (N of about 50 patients) of the phase I ivuxolimab trial. Here is what the overall study found, with its caveats: In the 0.1-3.0 mg/kg groups, partial responders had among the lowest normalized peripheral clonal expansion, particularly in CD8+ T cells. After ivuxolimab, more expanded clones were found on average in CD8+ T cells than in CD4+ T cells. Low levels of normalized T-cell clonal expansion were also shown by some nonresponding patients. At doses of 0.1 to 3.0 mg/kg, clonal expansion of both CD4+ and CD8+ blood T cells was observed from baseline to week 6. The antigen specificity of the clonally expanded peripheral T cells was not determined.

Genomic DNA was extracted from sorted cells for sequencing of the TCRbeta CDR3 region. The immunoSEQ Assay was used to sequence the TCRbeta CDR3 regions. This immuneACCESS table, as held by TCRdb, lists in-frame sequences with V and J called but not all clones. Of the missing ones, under half trace to an unresolved V gene in checked studies; the others have no known cause. This sample gives around 40,000 clones in total; roughly 84% of them show up just once. The top ten clonotypes cover 15% of the sample. Patients with a history of autoimmune disease or receiving systemic immunosuppression were excluded from the trial. Peripheral blood for TCR sequencing was drawn from every dose cohort at baseline, at cycle 4 day 1 and at cycle 7 day 1. Samples were obtained from an open-label, multicenter, first-in-human phase I dose-escalation trial of ivuxolimab. Adults with locally advanced or metastatic head and neck squamous cell, hepatocellular, melanoma or renal cell carcinoma were enrolled in the trial. Before TCR sequencing, CD4+ T cells and CD8+ T cells from peripheral blood were sorted into separate populations.

Of note for this clone: No antigen is known for it. Per-nucleotide qualities are absent, and no much larger clonotype sits a single base away.

From cysteine to phenylalanine, the CDR3 is 14 amino acids long. The only DNA kept is the CDR3, 42 bases in frame from the first base. The sequence links TRBV21-1 to TRBJ2-1; the table gives TRBD1 as D, unverified against the DNA. TRBV21-1 represents a pseudogene. Sample: CD4+ or CD8+ T cells sorted from blood, taken in a trial of the OX40 agonist ivuxolimab. This clonotype was sampled from an adult with an advanced solid tumor such as melanoma, head and neck, liver or kidney cancer. The CDR3 amino acid sequence is: CASSKERQYNEQFF. The DNA reads as follows: TGTGCCAGCAGCAAAGAACGACAGTACAATGAGCAGTTCTTC.